The text below deals with one T cell receptor beta chain. Its specificity is unknown. TCR beta CDR3 region amplification was performed from RNA transcripts. Using the HTBI primer set, a first-round RT-PCR was run on the TCR CDR3. TCRdb fed the multiplex PCR reads into MiXCR, producing one record per CDR3 protein. The data hold fewer than 500,000 distinct CDR3 sequences, with 14% observed a single time. These data are taken from a study of T cells in Graves' hyperthyroidism and ophthalmopathy. Study-level points and caveats: In validation, the model predicted ophthalmopathy. These predictions came a median approximately six months before onset. Most expanded thyroid clonotypes above 0.001 recurred in blood.

Exclusion of patients followed from uncontrolled infection, other autoimmune disease, pregnancy or lactation. V dropped 4 bases and J dropped 1; count of bases not matched to a gene: 7. Germline values: CDR1 SGHDN, CDR2 FVKESK. This CDR3 spans 16 amino acids. The chain carries TRBV14 and TRBJ2-5, with 9 bases lining up with TRBD1. Specimen: blood. This clonotype was sampled from a woman younger than 45 with Graves' ophthalmopathy. The CDR3 here is CASSLTGQGPQETQYF. For the CDR3, the DNA is TGTGCCAGCAGCCTAACGGGACAGGGTCCCCAAGAGACCCAGTACTTC.